The entry below gives a single T cell receptor (beta chain) sequence along with its context. Its antigen is still unknown. This sample's treatment: roughly 19 received Ad26.COV2.S at low or high dose, single or two shots; 5 received placebo; per-sample allocation not given. Each sample was drawn 63 days after the first injection (of vaccine or placebo). This adult donor, from Boston, was 18-55 years old. The data were produced by immunoSEQ multiplex PCR, yet TCRdb's version contains in-frame clones alone and is incomplete. Here the sample spans just under 250,000 clones, roughly 88% being singletons. This CDR3 comprises 18 residues. Trimming left V 5 bases short and J 4 bases short, with 21 bases between. Germline V gene lookup returns CDR1 MNHNY and CDR2 SVGAGI (reference sequence). This entry is derived from a study of Ad26.COV2.S vaccination and SARS-CoV-2 variants. About the research overall: Sample donor was a member of the COV1001 Ad26.COV2.S trial arm. Recipients of Ad26.COV2.S got it intramuscularly, once or twice 56 days apart.

Study conclusions and caveats: Substantial breadth in spike-specific CD8+ and CD4+ T cell responses was reportedly seen after vaccination.

The sample consisted of peripheral blood, taken in a trial of Ad26.COV2.S vaccine versus placebo. This clonotype was obtained from a person between 18 and 59 years old who received the Ad26.COV2.S COVID-19 vaccine or a placebo. V gene TRBV6-6 combines with J gene TRBJ2-6, with D possibly matching TRBD2 (5 bases). The CDR3 spells CASSPTQSGLRGANVLTF. The CDR3 DNA follows: TGTGCCAGCAGTCCGACCCAATCGGGGTTGAGAGGGGCCAACGTCCTGACTTTC.